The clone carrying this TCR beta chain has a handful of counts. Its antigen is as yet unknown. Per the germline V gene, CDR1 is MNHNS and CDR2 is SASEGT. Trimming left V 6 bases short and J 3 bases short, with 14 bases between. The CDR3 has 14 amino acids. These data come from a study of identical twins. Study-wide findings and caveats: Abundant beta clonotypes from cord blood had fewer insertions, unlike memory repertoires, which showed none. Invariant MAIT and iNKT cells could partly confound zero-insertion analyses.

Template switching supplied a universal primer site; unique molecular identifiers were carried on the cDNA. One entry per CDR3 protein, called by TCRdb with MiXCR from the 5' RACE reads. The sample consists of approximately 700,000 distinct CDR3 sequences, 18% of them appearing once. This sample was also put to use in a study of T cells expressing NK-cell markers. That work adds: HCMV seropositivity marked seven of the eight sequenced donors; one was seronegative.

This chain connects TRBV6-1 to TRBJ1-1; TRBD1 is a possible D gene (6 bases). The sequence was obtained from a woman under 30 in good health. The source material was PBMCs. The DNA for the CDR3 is TGTGCCAGCAGAGCACAGGGATTGCACACTGAAGCTTTCTTT. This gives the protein CASRAQGLHTEAFF.